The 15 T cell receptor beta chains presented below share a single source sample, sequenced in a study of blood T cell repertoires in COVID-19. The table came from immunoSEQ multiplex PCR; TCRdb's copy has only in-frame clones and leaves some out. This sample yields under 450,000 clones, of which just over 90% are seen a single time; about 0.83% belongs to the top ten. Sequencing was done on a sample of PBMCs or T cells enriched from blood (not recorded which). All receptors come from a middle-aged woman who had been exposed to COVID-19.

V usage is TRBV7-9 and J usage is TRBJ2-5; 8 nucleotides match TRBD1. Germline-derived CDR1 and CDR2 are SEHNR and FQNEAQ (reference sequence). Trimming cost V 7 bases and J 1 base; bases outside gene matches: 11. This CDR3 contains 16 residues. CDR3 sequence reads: CASTPGQELFQETQYF. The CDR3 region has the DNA TGTGCCAGCACGCCGGGACAGGAACTATTCCAAGAGACCCAGTACTTC.

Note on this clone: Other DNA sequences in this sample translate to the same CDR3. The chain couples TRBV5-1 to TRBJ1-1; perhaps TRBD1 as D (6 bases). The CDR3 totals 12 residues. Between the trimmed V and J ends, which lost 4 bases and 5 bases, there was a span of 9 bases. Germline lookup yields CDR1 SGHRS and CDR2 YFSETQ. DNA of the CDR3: TGCGCCAGCAGCCTTCAGGGGACTGAAGCTTTCTTT. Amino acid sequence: CASSLQGTEAFF.

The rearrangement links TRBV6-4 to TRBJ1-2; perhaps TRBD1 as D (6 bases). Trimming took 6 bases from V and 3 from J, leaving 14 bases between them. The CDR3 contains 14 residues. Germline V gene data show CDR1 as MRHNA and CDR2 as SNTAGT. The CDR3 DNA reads TGTGCCAGCAGAAGGACAGTTGGGGACTATGGCTACACCTTC. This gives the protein CASRRTVGDYGYTF.

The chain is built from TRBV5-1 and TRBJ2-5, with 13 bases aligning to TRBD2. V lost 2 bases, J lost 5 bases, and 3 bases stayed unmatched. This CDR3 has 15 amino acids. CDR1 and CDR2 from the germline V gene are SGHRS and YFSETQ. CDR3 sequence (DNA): TGCGCCAGCAGCTTCGGACTAGCGGGGGAGGAGACCCAGTACTTC. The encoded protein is CASSFGLAGEETQYF. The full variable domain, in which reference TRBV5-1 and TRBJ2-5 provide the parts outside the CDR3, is KAGVTQTPRYLIKTRGQQVTLSCSPISGHRSVSWYQQTPGQGLQFLFEYFSETQRNKGNFPGRFSGRQFSNSRSEMNVSTLELGDSALYLCASSFGLAGEETQYFGPGTRLLVL.

The chain's CDR3 is CASTKTGNTEAFF. The CDR3 DNA follows: TGTGCCAGCACTAAGACAGGGAACACTGAAGCTTTCTTT. This chain links TRBV6-5 with TRBJ1-1; D is possibly TRBD1 (6 bases). V lost 7 bases and J lost 1, with 10 bases in between. Germline V gene data show CDR1 as MNHEY and CDR2 as SVGAGI. The CDR3 runs to 13 residues.

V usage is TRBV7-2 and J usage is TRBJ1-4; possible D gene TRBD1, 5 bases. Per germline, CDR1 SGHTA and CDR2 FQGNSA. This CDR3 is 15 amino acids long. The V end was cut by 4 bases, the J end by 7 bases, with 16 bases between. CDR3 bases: TGTGCCAGCAGCTCTAGACAGCGTAAACGTGAAAAACTGTTTTTT. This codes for CASSSRQRKREKLFF.

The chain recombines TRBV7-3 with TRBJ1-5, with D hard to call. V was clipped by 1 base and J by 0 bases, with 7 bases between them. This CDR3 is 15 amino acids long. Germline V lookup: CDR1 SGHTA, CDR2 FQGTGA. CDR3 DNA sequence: TGTGCCAGCAGCTTAAACGGTTATAGCAATCAGCCCCAGCATTTT. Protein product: CASSLNGYSNQPQHF.

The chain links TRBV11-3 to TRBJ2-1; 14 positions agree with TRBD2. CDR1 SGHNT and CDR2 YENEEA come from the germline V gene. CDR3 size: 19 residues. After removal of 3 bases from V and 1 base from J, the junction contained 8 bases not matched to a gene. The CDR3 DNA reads TGTGCCAGCAGCTTCGATCCGGGACTAGCGGGAGTGTCCTACAATGAGCAGTTCTTC. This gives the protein CASSFDPGLAGVSYNEQFF.

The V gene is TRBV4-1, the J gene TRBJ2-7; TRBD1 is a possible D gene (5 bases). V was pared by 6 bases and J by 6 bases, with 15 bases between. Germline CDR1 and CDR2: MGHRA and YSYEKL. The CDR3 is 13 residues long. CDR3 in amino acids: CASRRQGAGEQYF. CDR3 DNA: TGCGCCAGCAGGAGGCAAGGGGCTGGCGAGCAGTACTTC.

The CDR3 DNA is TGTGCCAGCAGCCCCCGGGACAGTGGATACAATGAGCAGTTCTTC. It translates to CASSPRDSGYNEQFF. The genes are TRBV7-3 and TRBJ2-1; TRBD1 matches at 7 bases. Germline assignment: CDR1 SGHTA and CDR2 FQGTGA. The V and J ends lost 5 bases and 4 bases, in that order; junction bases with no gene match: 8. The CDR3 extends over 15 amino acids.

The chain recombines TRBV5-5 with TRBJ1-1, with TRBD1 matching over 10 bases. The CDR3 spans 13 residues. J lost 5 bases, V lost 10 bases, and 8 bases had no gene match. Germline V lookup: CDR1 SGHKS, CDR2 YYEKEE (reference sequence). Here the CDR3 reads CAVGGQGRTEAFF. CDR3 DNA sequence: TGTGCCGTTGGGGGACAGGGGAGGACTGAAGCTTTCTTT.

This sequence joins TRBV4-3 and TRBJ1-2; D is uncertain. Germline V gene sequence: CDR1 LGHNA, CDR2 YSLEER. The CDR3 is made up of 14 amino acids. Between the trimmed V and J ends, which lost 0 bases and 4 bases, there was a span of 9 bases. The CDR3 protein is CASSQDWASYGYTF. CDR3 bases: TGCGCCAGCAGCCAAGATTGGGCCTCCTATGGCTACACCTTC.

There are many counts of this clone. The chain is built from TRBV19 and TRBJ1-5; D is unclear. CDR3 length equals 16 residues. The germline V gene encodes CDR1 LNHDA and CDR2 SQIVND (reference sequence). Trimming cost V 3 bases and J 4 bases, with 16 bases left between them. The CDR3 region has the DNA TGTGCCAGTAGTATTAGTGCCGGGAAGGAGAATCAGCCCCAGCATTTT. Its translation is CASSISAGKENQPQHF. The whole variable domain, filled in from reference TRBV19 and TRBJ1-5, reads DGGITQSPKYLFRKEGQNVTLSCEQNLNHDAMYWYRQDPGQGLRLIYYSQIVNDFQKGDIAEGYSVSREKKESFPLTVTSAQKNPTAFYLCASSISAGKENQPQHFGDGTRLSIL.

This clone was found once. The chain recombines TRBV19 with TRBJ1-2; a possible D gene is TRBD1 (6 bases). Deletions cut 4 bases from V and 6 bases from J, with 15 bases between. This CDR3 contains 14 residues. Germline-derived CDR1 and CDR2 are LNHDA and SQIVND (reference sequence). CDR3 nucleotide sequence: TGTGCCAGTAGTAAGGAGAGACAGGTCGATGGCTACACCTTC. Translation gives CASSKERQVDGYTF.

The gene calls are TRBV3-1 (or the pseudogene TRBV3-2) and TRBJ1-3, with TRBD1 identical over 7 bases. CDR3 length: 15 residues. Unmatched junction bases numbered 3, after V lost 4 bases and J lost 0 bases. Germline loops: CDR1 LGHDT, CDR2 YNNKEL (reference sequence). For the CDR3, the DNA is TGTGCCAGCAGCCCCTGGGACAGCTCTGGAAACACCATATATTTT. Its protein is CASSPWDSSGNTIYF.